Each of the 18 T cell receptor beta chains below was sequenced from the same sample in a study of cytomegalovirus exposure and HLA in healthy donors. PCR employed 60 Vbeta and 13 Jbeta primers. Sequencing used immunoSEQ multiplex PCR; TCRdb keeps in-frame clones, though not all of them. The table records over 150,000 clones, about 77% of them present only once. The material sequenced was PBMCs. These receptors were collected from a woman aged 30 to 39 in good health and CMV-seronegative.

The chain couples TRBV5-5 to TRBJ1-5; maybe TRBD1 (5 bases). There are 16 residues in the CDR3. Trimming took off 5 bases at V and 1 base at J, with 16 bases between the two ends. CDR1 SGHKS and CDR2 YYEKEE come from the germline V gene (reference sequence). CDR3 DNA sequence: TGTGCCAGCAGTTGGGTGGGGGGAAGGAGCAATCAGCCCCAGCATTTT. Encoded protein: CASSWVGGRSNQPQHF.

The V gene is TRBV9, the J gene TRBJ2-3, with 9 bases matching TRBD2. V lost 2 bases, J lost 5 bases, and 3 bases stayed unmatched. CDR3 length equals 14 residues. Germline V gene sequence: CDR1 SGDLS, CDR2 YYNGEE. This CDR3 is CASSVRGGGDTQYF. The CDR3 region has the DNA TGTGCCAGCAGCGTGCGGGGGGGTGGAGATACGCAGTATTTT.

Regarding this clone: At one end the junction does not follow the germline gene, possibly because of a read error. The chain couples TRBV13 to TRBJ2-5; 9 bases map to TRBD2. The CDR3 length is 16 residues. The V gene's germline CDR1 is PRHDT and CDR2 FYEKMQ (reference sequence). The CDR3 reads CASSRESSGEQETRYF. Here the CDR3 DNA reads TGTGCCAGCAGCCGAGAGTCTAGCGGGGAACAAGAGACCCGGTACTTC.

The DNA of the CDR3 is TGTGCCAGCAGCCAAGAAGGGACTAGCGGCCAAGAGACCCAGTACTTC. It translates to CASSQEGTSGQETQYF. This sequence joins TRBV4-2 and TRBJ2-5, with 11 bases aligning to TRBD2. CDR1 LGHNA and CDR2 YNFKEQ come from the germline V gene. The V segment lost 0 bases and the J segment 1 base; nucleotides outside the gene matches: 1. The CDR3 length is 16 residues.

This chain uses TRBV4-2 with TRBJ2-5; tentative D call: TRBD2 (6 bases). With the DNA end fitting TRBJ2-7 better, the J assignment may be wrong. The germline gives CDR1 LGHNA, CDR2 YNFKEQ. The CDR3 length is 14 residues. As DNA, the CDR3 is TGTGCCAGCAGCCAAATGGGACTTACCTACGAGCAGTACTTC. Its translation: CASSQMGLTYEQYF.

This CDR3 reads CSAQGHSNEKLFF. As DNA, the CDR3 is TGCAGCGCCCAGGGGCACTCTAATGAAAAACTGTTTTTT. The chain recombines TRBV29-1 with TRBJ1-4; D may be TRBD1 (6 bases). CDR3 length: 13 residues. V shed 7 bases and J shed 3 bases, with 12 bases lying between them. Germline assignment: CDR1 SQVTM and CDR2 ANQGSEA.

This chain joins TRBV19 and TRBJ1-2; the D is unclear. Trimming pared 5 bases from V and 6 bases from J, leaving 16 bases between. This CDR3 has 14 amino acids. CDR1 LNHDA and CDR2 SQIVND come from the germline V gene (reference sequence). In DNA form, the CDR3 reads TGTGCCAGTAGTCCATGGACTGGCTCCAATGGCTACACCTTC. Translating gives CASSPWTGSNGYTF.

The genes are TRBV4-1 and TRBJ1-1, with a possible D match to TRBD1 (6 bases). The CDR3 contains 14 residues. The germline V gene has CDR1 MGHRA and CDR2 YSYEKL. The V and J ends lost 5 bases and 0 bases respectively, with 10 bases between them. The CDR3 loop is CASSFGQMNTEAFF. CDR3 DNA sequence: TGCGCCAGCAGCTTTGGACAGATGAACACTGAAGCTTTCTTT.

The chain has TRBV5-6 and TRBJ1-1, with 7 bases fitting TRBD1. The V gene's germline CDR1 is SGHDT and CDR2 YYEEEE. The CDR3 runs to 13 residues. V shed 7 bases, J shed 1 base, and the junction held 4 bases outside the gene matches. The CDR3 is CASGRGRNTEAFF. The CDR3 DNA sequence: TGTGCCAGCGGCAGGGGGAGGAACACTGAAGCTTTCTTT.

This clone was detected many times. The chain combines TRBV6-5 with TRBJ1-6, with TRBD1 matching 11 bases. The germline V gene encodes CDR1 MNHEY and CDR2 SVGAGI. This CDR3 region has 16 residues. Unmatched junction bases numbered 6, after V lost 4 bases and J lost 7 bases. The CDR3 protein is CASSFAGQGVNSPLHF. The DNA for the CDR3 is TGTGCCAGCAGTTTTGCGGGACAGGGGGTGAATTCACCCCTCCACTTT.

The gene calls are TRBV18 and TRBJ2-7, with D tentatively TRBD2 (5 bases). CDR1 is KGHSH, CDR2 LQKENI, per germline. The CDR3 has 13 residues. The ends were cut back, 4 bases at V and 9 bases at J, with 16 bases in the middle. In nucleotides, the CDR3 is TGTGCCAGCTCACTCGGGGAGTTCTCCGGGCAGTACTTC. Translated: CASSLGEFSGQYF.

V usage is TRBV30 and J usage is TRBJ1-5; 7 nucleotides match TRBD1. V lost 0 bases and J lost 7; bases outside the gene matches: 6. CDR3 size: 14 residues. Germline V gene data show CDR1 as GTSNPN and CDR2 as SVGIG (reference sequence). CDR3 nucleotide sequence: TGTGCCTGGAGTGTATTGACAGGGAAACAGCCCCAGCATTTT. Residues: CAWSVLTGKQPQHF.

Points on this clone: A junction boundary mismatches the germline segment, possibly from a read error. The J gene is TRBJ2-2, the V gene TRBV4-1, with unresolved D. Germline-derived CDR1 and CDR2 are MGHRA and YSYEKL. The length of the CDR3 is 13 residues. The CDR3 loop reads CASNQDLSGELFF. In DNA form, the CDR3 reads TGCGCCAGCAACCAAGACTTGTCCGGGGAGCTGTTTTTT.

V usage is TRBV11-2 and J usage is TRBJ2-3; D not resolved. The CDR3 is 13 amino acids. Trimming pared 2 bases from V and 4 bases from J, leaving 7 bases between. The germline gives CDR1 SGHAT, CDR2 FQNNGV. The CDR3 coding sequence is TGTGCCAGCAGCTTAATCCGTGCAGATACGCAGTATTTT. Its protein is CASSLIRADTQYF.

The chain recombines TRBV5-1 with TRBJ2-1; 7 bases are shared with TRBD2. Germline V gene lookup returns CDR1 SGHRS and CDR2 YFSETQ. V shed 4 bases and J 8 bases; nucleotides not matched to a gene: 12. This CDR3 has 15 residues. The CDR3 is CASSPSLAVGDEQFF. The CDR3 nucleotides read TGCGCCAGCAGCCCCTCGCTAGCGGTGGGGGATGAGCAGTTCTTC.

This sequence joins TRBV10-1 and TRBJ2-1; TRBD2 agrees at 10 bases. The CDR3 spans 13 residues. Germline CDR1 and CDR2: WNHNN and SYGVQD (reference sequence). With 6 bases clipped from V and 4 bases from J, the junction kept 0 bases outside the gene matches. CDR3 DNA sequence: TGCGCCAGCAGGACTAGCGGGTACAATGAGCAGTTCTTC. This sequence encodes CASRTSGYNEQFF.

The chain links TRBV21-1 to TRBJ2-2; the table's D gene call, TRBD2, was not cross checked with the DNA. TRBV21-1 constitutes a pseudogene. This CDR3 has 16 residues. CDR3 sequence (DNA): TGTGCCAGCAGCAATACAGCGGGAGGGCAGGGCGGGGAGCTGTTTTTT. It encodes CASSNTAGGQGGELFF.

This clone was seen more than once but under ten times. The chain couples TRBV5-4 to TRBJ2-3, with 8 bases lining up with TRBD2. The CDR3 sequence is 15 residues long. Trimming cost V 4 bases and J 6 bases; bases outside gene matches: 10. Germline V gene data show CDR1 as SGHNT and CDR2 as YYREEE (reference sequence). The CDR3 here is CASSDKREGPDTQYF. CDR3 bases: TGTGCCAGCAGCGATAAACGGGAGGGCCCGGATACGCAGTATTTT.